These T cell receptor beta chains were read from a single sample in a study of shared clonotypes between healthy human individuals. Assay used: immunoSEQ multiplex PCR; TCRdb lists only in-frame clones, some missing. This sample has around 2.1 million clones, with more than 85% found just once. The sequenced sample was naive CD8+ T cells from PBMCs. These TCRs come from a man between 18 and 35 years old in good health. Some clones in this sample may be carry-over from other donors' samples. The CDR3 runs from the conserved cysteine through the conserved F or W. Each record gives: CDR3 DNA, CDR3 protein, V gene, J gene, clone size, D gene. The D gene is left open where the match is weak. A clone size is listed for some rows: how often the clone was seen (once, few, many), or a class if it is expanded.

TGTGCCAGCAGTTTCCGGGGGGTAGAAGAGACCCAGTACTTC	CASSFRGVEETQYF	TRBV27	TRBJ2-5	NA	TRBD2
TGTGCCAGTAGTTTTCGACGGGAACTTGACGAGACCCAGTACTTC	CASSFRRELDETQYF	TRBV19	TRBJ2-5	NA	NA
TGTGCCAGCAGCTCCCCTTTAACCCTCGGCTATGGCTACACCTTC	CASSSPLTLGYGYTF	TRBV11-1	TRBJ1-2	NA	NA
TGTGCCAGTAGTACTGGGCGAACAGGGGCTTACTACGAGCAGTACTTC	CASSTGRTGAYYEQYF	TRBV19	TRBJ2-7	NA	TRBD1
TGTGCCAGCAGCCAAGGCTTCCACACCGGGGAGCTGTTTTTT	CASSQGFHTGELFF	TRBV14	TRBJ2-2	NA	NA
TGTGCCAGCTCCTCGGGCGGGGAAGCGTTTGAGCAGTACTTC	CASSSGGEAFEQYF	TRBV28	TRBJ2-7	NA	NA
TGTGCCAGCAGCCCTATGCGGGTTTCGGGAAACACCATATATTTT	CASSPMRVSGNTIYF	TRBV7-8	TRBJ1-3	NA	NA
TGTGCCAGCAGGACGGACAGGGACACAAATGAAAAACTGTTTTTT	CASRTDRDTNEKLFF	TRBV27	TRBJ1-4	NA	TRBD1
TGTGCCACGCACGGTGGGGCAAATGAAGCTTTCTTT	CATHGGANEAFF	TRBV27	TRBJ1-1	NA	NA
TGTGCCAGCAGGCCCGTACACTCTGGGGCCAACGTCCTGACTTTC	CASRPVHSGANVLTF	TRBV27	TRBJ2-6	NA	NA
TGTGCCAGCAATGGGGACAATCAAGAGACCCAGTACTTC	CASNGDNQETQYF	TRBV9	TRBJ2-5	once	NA
TGTGCCAGCAGCTCAAGGACAGGGGGCGCCGGCGGGGAGCTGTTTTTT	CASSSRTGGAGGELFF	TRBV7-2	TRBJ2-2	NA	TRBD1